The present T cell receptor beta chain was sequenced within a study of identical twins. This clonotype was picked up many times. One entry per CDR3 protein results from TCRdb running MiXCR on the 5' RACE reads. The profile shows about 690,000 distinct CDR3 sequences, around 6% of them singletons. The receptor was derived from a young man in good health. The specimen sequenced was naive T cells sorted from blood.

CDR3 residues: CASRTVNTGELFF. DNA for the CDR3: TGTGCCAGCAGGACAGTTAACACCGGGGAGCTGTTTTTT. The chain couples TRBV6-1 to TRBJ2-2; D is possibly TRBD1 (5 bases). Germline V gene data show CDR1 as MNHNS and CDR2 as SASEGT. With 6 bases removed from V and 2 bases from J, the gap between germline ends came to 7 bases. This CDR3 has 13 amino acids.